The next 8 T cell receptor beta chains were all read from a single sample in a study of T cell repertoires in cytomegalovirus infection. TCRdb processed the reads anew with MiXCR; each CDR3 protein has one entry. The sample shows roughly 320,000 distinct CDR3 sequences, more than 8% of them seen only once. Sequenced: PBMCs. The receptor source for this set is a human donor in good health (CMV status not recorded). Some clones in this sample may be carry-over from other donors' samples.

This clonotype was recorded a few times. The gene calls are TRBV20-1 and TRBJ2-1, with a weak D call TRBD2 (6 bases). CDR3 length equals 13 residues. Between the trimmed V and J ends, which lost 6 bases and 7 bases, there was a span of 16 bases. CDR1 is DFQATT, CDR2 SNEGSKA, per germline (reference sequence). This CDR3 is CSALPGTSNEQFF. CDR3 DNA: TGCAGTGCCCTGCCCGGGACTTCTAATGAGCAGTTCTTC.

This clonotype was counted only a few times. The chain is built from TRBV14 and TRBJ2-7; 7 bases match TRBD1. The CDR3 covers 15 residues. Germline-derived CDR1 and CDR2 are SGHDN and FVKESK. Trimming cost V 0 bases and J 3 bases; bases outside gene matches: 5. CDR3 loop: CASSQDMRTGYEQYF. For the CDR3, the DNA is TGTGCCAGCAGCCAAGATATGAGGACAGGCTACGAGCAGTACTTC.

This clonotype appeared many times. The V call is TRBV5-6, the J call TRBJ2-1; 13 bases fit TRBD2. J gave up 5 bases and V 2 bases, and 1 base lay outside the gene matches. This CDR3 has 15 residues. From germline, CDR1 is SGHDT and CDR2 YYEEEE. This CDR3 reads CASSFGLAGDNEQFF. The CDR3 nucleotides are TGTGCCAGCAGCTTTGGACTAGCGGGAGACAATGAGCAGTTCTTC.

This clonotype was picked up many times. The chain has TRBV6-1 and TRBJ1-1; 7 bases are shared with TRBD1. Germline V gives CDR1 MNHNS, CDR2 SASEGT. The ends lost 5 bases at V and 7 bases at J; junction bases unmatched: 10. The CDR3 loop spans 14 amino acids. DNA of the CDR3: TGTGCCAGCAGTCAGGTTCAACAGGGGCGTGAAGCTTTCTTT. Amino acid sequence: CASSQVQQGREAFF.

The rearrangement joins TRBV25-1 to TRBJ1-6; 9 nucleotides line up with TRBD1. V dropped 1 base and J dropped 5; count of bases not matched to a gene: 3. CDR3 length: 16 amino acids. Looked up from germline, CDR1 is MGHDK and CDR2 is SYGVNS. Written as DNA, the CDR3 is TGTGCCAGCAGTGAATTTCGGACAGGGGATAATTCACCCCTCCACTTT. Translated, it gives CASSEFRTGDNSPLHF.

At least ten counts were recorded for this clonotype. CDR3 amino acids: CATFSILSSYNEQFF. The CDR3 nucleotides read TGTGCCACCTTTTCCATTTTAAGCTCCTACAATGAGCAGTTCTTC. The rearrangement uses TRBV7-2 and TRBJ2-1, with D unresolved. This CDR3 comprises 15 residues. The V end lost 10 bases, the J end lost 0 bases, and 16 bases lay between the germline ends. Germline V gives CDR1 SGHTA, CDR2 FQGNSA.

This clonotype was observed at least ten times. This sequence joins TRBV4-2 and TRBJ1-2; perhaps TRBD1 as D (5 bases). The germline gives CDR1 LGHNA, CDR2 YNFKEQ. The CDR3 is made up of 15 amino acids. V dropped 0 bases and J dropped 5 bases, with 13 bases sitting between them. DNA for the CDR3: TGTGCCAGCAGCCAAGATGGGGCATCCTATTATGGCTACACCTTC. Protein sequence: CASSQDGASYYGYTF.

This clonotype was counted many times. V usage is TRBV7-2 and J usage is TRBJ2-3; D might be TRBD1 (6 bases). V was clipped by 5 bases and J by 6 bases, with 18 bases between them. Germline CDR1 and CDR2: SGHTA and FQGNSA. The CDR3 spans 15 residues. This chain's CDR3 is CASSPSSTGTDTQYF. The CDR3 coding sequence is TGTGCCAGCAGCCCCTCCTCCACAGGGACCGATACGCAGTATTTT.